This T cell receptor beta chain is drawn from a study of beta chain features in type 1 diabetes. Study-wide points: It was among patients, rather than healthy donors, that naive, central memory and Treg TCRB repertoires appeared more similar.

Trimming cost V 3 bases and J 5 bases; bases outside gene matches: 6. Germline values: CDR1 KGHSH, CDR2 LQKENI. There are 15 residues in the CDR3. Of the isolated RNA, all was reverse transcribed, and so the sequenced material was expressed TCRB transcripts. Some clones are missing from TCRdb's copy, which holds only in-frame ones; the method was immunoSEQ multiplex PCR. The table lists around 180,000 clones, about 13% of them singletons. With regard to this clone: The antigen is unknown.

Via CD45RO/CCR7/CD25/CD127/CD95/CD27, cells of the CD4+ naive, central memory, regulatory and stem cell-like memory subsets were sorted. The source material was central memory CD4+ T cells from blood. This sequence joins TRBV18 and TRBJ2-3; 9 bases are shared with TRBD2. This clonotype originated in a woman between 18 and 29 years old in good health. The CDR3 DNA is TGTGCCAGCTCACCCAGAGCGGGAGGACTAGATACGCAGTATTTT. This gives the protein CASSPRAGGLDTQYF.